This TCR beta chain was captured in a study of blood T cell repertoires in COVID-19. TCRdb's copy holds only in-frame clones and misses some; the assay was immunoSEQ multiplex PCR. There are about 150,000 clones in the sample; approximately 85% occur only once, and roughly 8.3% lies in the top ten. Germline-derived CDR1 and CDR2 are KGHDR and SFDVKD. Trimming cost V 3 bases and J 6 bases; bases outside gene matches: 9. CDR3 length: 15 residues. The Seattle patients joined while their infection was active and were tracked longitudinally afterward. This clonotype was obtained from a woman in her fifties or sixties with COVID-19, enrolled during active disease. The rearrangement uses TRBV24-1 and TRBJ1-2; TRBD1 agrees at 7 bases. Material for sequencing was peripheral blood. CDR3 loop: CATSDAPDRANGYTF. CDR3 coding DNA: TGTGCCACCAGTGATGCCCCCGACAGGGCCAATGGCTACACCTTC.